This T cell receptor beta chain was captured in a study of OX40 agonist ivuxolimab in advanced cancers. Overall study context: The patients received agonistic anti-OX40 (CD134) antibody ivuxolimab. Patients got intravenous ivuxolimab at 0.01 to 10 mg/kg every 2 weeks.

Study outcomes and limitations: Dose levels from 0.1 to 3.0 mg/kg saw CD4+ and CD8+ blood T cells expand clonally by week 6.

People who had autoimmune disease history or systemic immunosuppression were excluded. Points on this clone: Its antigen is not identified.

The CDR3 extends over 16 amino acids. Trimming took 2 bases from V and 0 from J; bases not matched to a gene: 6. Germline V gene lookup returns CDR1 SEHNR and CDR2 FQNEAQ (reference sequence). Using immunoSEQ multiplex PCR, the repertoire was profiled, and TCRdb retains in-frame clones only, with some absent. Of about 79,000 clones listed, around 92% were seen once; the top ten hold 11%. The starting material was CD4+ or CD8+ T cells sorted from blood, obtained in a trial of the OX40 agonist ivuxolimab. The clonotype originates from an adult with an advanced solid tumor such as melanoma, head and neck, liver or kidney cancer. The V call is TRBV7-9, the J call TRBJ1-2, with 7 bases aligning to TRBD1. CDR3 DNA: TGTGCCAGCAGCTTAATAGGGGGCGAAGCTAACTATGGCTACACCTTC. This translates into CASSLIGGEANYGYTF.